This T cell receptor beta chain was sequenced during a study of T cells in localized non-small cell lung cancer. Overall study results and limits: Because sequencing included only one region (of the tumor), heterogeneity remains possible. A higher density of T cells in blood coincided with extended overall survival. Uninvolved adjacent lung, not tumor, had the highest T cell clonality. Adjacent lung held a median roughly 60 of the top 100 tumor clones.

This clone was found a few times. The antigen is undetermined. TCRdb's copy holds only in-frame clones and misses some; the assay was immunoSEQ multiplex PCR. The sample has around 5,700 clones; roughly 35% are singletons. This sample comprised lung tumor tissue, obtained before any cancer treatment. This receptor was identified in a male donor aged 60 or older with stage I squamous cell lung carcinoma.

CDR3 in DNA: TGTGCCAGCAGCTTGACCGGACTAGCGGTGATCCAAGAGACCCAGTACTTC. Its protein product is CASSLTGLAVIQETQYF. The chain carries TRBV11-3 and TRBJ2-5, with TRBD2 identical over 10 bases. V lost 3 bases, J lost 1 base, and 8 bases stayed unmatched. The CDR3 is 17 residues long. CDR1 is SGHNT and CDR2 is YENEEA in the germline V gene.